This is a list of T cell receptor beta chains from one sample in a study of cytomegalovirus exposure and HLA in healthy donors. This table comes from immunoSEQ multiplex PCR, and its TCRdb copy is limited to in-frame clones, with some not included. The sample lists some 210,000 clones; around four fifths were seen once. The material sequenced was PBMCs. The receptors here all came from a woman aged 18-30 years in good health and CMV-seronegative. Each CDR3 is given with its conserved first and last residue. Fields, in order: J gene, V gene, CDR3 protein.

J: TRBJ2-2
V: TRBV4-2
CDR3: CASSTGTSGAGELFF

J: TRBJ2-7
V: TRBV6-1
CDR3: CASTEGAYEQYF

J: TRBJ2-1
V: TRBV30
CDR3: CASRGPGREQFF

J: TRBJ2-3
V: TRBV28
CDR3: CASSLLLAEDTDTQYF

J: TRBJ1-1
V: TRBV4-1
CDR3: CASSLQTTVMNTEAFF

J: TRBJ2-7
V: TRBV4-1
CDR3: CASSRSGSFYEQYF

J: TRBJ2-1
V: TRBV25-1
CDR3: CASSASGYNEQFF

J: TRBJ1-1
V: TRBV27
CDR3: CASMWTGGESEAFF

J: TRBJ2-1
V: TRBV2
CDR3: CASSALNSYNEQFF

J: TRBJ2-5
V: TRBV5-6
CDR3: CASSLFQGEETQYF

J: TRBJ2-7
V: TRBV5-1
CDR3: CASSLDAGGLREQYF

J: TRBJ1-1
V: TRBV2
CDR3: CASRSIGWTGGETEAFF

J: TRBJ1-1
V: TRBV4-2
CDR3: CASSYSQGRAEAFF

J: TRBJ1-1
V: TRBV6-5
CDR3: CASSLRRGDTEAFF

J: TRBJ2-2
V: TRBV6-5
CDR3: CASQAASTGELFF

J: TRBJ2-7
V: TRBV27
CDR3: CASSFRGRGEQYF

J: TRBJ2-6
V: TRBV28
CDR3: CASRGHFSGANVLTF

J: TRBJ2-7
V: TRBV6-6
CDR3: CASSFPGQGKSYEQYF

J: TRBJ2-1
V: TRBV6-1
CDR3: CASSSGQPEQFF

J: TRBJ1-2
V: TRBV27
CDR3: CASRDGPLSYTF

J: TRBJ2-3
V: TRBV19
CDR3: CASSITDTQYF

J: TRBJ2-2
V: TRBV5-6
CDR3: CASSSLNRGNTGELFF

J: TRBJ2-5
V: TRBV25-1
CDR3: CASSDHHGTGGIQETQYF

J: TRBJ2-7
V: TRBV10-3
CDR3: CAISGGREGYEQYF

J: TRBJ2-1
V: TRBV29-1
CDR3: CSVKRTGGEQFF

J: TRBJ2-1
V: TRBV2
CDR3: CASSSGRSNNEQFF

J: TRBJ2-7
V: TRBV6-1
CDR3: CASSVPGTGYEQYF

J: TRBJ2-3
V: TRBV7-9
CDR3: CASSFVRLAPVGTDTQYF

J: TRBJ1-5
V: TRBV27
CDR3: CASSSEEGSNQPQHF

J: TRBJ2-5
V: TRBV18
CDR3: CASSPKGLAGASGRETQYF

J: TRBJ2-2
V: TRBV9
CDR3: CASSVGRGRVELFF

J: TRBJ1-3
V: TRBV5-1
CDR3: CASSLAASSGNTIYF

J: TRBJ2-7
V: TRBV7-9
CDR3: CASSLAQYEQYF

J: TRBJ2-7
V: TRBV10-2
CDR3: CASSSGQLSYEQYF

J: TRBJ2-2
V: TRBV30
CDR3: CAWSVNRNTGELFF

J: TRBJ1-3
V: TRBV25-1
CDR3: CASRGQGLGNTIYF

J: TRBJ1-2
V: TRBV2
CDR3: CASSLTGTGDGYGYTF

J: TRBJ1-1
V: TRBV25-1
CDR3: CASRGDFNTEAFF

J: TRBJ2-2
V: TRBV29-1
CDR3: CSVTAPNTGELFF

J: TRBJ1-4
V: TRBV28
CDR3: CASRPAGATEVKLFF

J: TRBJ2-1
V: TRBV29-1
CDR3: CSVEKGLNYNEQFF

J: TRBJ2-1
V: TRBV28
CDR3: CASSLDSGSYNEQFF

J: TRBJ1-5
V: TRBV27
CDR3: CASSLYKNQPQHF

J: TRBJ1-4
V: TRBV19
CDR3: CASTSGQGDEKLFF

J: TRBJ2-1
V: TRBV6-5
CDR3: CASSGGPGNEQFF

J: TRBJ1-1
V: TRBV27
CDR3: CASSLGGVTEAFF

J: TRBJ2-1
V: TRBV5-1
CDR3: CASSLAGGGYNEQFF

J: TRBJ1-6
V: TRBV10-1
CDR3: CASSDLMNSPLHF

J: TRBJ2-7
V: TRBV12-2
CDR3: CASRRVGDRGYEQYF

J: TRBJ2-6
V: TRBV2
CDR3: CASSAELAFGANVLTF

J: TRBJ2-2
V: TRBV6-5
CDR3: CASSYQRTTGELFF

J: TRBJ1-5
V: TRBV5-1
CDR3: CASRPFYGSNQPQHF

J: TRBJ2-7
V: TRBV9
CDR3: CASSDSSSYEQYF